The T cell receptor beta chain under discussion was sequenced for a study of T cell responses to AZD1222 COVID-19 vaccine listed by TCRdb under 2021. About the study as a whole: TCR sequencing covered some 240 trial participants: 200 to 220 given two doses of AZD1222 and 26 given two doses of MenACWY control vaccine. Trial participants were enrolled by age into 18-55, 56-69 and 70-plus year subgroups, with around 150, 28 and 57 TCR-sequenced participants respectively. Here is what the overall study found, with its caveats: Vaccine-associated CD4 TCRs spanned the whole spike protein, with dominant responses in regions 160-218 and 743-854. The 56-69-year group was small, and its depth increase did not reach significance, likely because of low power. After two AZD1222 doses, both the breadth and the depth of spike-specific TCRs were significantly higher than at day 0 and than in MenACWY recipients. Participants were mostly white British and included more females than males, and it was suggested by the authors that clonal diversity may have been underestimated. No day 14 peak-response samples were available, so repertoires were characterized only after the peak T cell response. Nearly half of unique spike-specific TCRs reportedly recognized epitopes outside regions mutated in the B.1.351 and B.1.1.7 variants. Conclusions about previously exposed vaccinees are limited because only 5 or 6 AZD1222 recipients were SARS-CoV-2 seropositive at baseline.

On this clone itself: Its antigen is unknown. No base qualities exist here, and no much larger clone lies one base off it.

The sample's time point label, in plain terms: about 28 days (+/-7) after the second vaccine dose. AZD1222 recipients given second doses at about 4 weeks or at about 12 weeks were pooled, since spike-specific TCR depth and breadth were not found to differ between the two schedules. The vaccinee samples were drawn from two UK trials, COV001 and COV002, one of which was a single-blind randomized controlled phase 2/3 trial testing AZD1222 (ChAdOx1 nCoV-19) in healthy adults. For TCRbeta chain sequencing, PBMC samples from trial participants were taken at day 0 and at day 28 after the second dose. The CDR3 regions of human TCRbeta chains were analyzed by immunosequencing. The authors processed their data as follows. TCRs in the repertoires were matched against a reference library of SARS-CoV-2-specific TCRs that had been generated with the MIRA antigen-specificity platform. Breadth was defined as the fraction of unique TCRs that were SARS-CoV-2-associated, and depth was defined as the fraction of total T cells that were SARS-CoV-2-associated. Using the MIRA data, each spike-specific TCR was assigned both to the spike region to which the TCR was reactive and to a CD4 or CD8 class. Log10-transformed breadth and depth values were compared by one-way ANOVA with Sidak's multiple comparisons tests. TCRdb stores this immuneACCESS table with in-frame sequences only. Part of the clones is absent; in the studies checked, under half of the shortfall reflects unresolved V genes, and no reason is known for the rest. V and J calls and clone size are as listed in that table; D and trimming were resolved from the DNA. The sample has approximately 150,000 clones on record, approximately 89% of them singletons. The ten largest clonotypes hold under 2% of the sample.

The junction shows trimming of 3 bases on V and 4 bases on J, and the gene matches do not reach 6 bases of it. The cysteine opens and the phenylalanine closes a CDR3 of 15 amino acids. Kept here is only the CDR3 DNA, which spans 45 bases and is read in frame from base 1. Based on the germline V gene, the CDR1 and CDR2 sequences are MDHEN and SYDVKM. The sequencing used peripheral blood, collected 28 days after the second AZD1222 dose. This receptor chain uses TRBV28 and TRBJ2-3; 8 central bases correspond to TRBD1. The TCR sequence derives from an adult who received the AZD1222 COVID-19 vaccine. The sequenced DNA is TGTGCCAGCAGTTTGGACAGGGCGGGATCAGATACGCAGTATTTT. Its amino acids are CASSLDRAGSDTQYF.